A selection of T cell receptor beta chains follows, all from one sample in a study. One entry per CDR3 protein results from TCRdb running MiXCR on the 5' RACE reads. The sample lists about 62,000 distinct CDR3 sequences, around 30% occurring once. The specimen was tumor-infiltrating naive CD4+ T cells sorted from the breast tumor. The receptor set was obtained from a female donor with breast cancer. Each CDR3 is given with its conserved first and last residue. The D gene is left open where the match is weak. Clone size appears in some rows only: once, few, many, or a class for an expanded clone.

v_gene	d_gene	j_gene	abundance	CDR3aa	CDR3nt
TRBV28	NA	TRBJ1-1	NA	CASSQGQLGGTEAFF	TGTGCCAGCAGTCAAGGACAGCTGGGCGGCACTGAAGCTTTCTTT
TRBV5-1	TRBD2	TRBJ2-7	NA	CASGPGLAGGPLTYEQYF	TGCGCCAGCGGCCCCGGACTAGCGGGAGGGCCGCTAACTTACGAGCAGTACTTC
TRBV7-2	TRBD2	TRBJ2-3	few	CASSFGNERGGDTQYF	TGTGCCAGCAGCTTTGGGAATGAGCGGGGGGGGGATACGCAGTATTTT
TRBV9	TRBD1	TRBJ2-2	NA	CASSVTGEPGELFF	TGTGCCAGCAGCGTAACAGGGGAACCCGGGGAGCTGTTTTTT
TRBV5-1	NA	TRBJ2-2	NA	CAGSLVLGGPGELFF	TGCGCCGGCAGCTTGGTCCTCGGAGGGCCCGGGGAGCTGTTTTTT
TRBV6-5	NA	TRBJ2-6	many	CASSYKGGGANVLTF	TGTGCCAGCAGTTACAAGGGTGGTGGGGCCAACGTCCTGACTTTC
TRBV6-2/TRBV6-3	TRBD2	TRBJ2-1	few	CASSQTSGHYEQFF	TGTGCCAGCAGTCAAACTAGCGGGCACTATGAGCAGTTCTTC
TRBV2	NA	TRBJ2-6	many	CASSEGRRPSGANVLTF	TGTGCCAGCAGTGAAGGTCGGCGGCCCTCTGGGGCCAACGTCCTGACTTTC
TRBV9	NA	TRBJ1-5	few	CASSPSDNQPQHF	TGTGCCAGCAGCCCCTCTGACAATCAGCCCCAGCATTTT
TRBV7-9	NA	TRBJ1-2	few	CASSFNRDGYTF	TGTGCCAGCAGCTTCAACAGGGATGGCTACACCTTC
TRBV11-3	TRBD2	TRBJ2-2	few	CASSLPGGSGELFF	TGTGCCAGCAGCTTACCGGGAGGGTCCGGGGAGCTGTTTTTT
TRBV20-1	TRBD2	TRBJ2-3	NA	CSARSWTSERTDTQYF	TGCAGTGCTAGATCCTGGACTAGCGAACGCACAGATACGCAGTATTTT
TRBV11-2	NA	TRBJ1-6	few	CASSLDQTGWNSPLHF	TGTGCCAGCAGCTTAGATCAGACGGGTTGGAATTCACCCCTCCACTTT
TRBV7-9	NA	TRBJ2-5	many	CASSLRAGLETQYF	TGTGCCAGCAGCTTAAGGGCAGGGCTGGAGACCCAGTACTTC
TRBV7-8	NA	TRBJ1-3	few	CASTTLGVSGNTIYF	TGTGCCAGCACAACCTTGGGGGTCTCTGGAAACACCATATATTTT
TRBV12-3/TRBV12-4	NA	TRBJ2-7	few	CASSSETREQYF	TGTGCCAGCAGTTCAGAAACCAGGGAGCAGTACTTC
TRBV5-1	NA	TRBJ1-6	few	CASSLAGRGSSNSPLHF	TGCGCCAGCAGCTTGGCCGGAAGGGGGTCGAGTAATTCACCCCTCCACTTT
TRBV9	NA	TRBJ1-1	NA	CASSDFRGTEAFF	TGTGCCAGCAGCGATTTCAGGGGCACTGAAGCTTTCTTT
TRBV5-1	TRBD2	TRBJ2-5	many	CASSPRRREETQYF	TGCGCCAGCAGCCCGCGTAGGCGGGAGGAGACCCAGTACTTC
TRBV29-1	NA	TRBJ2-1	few	CSPVVPLDWAGSYNEQFF	TGCAGCCCCGTTGTTCCTTTAGACTGGGCCGGCTCCTACAATGAGCAGTTCTTC
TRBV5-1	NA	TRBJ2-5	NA	CASSLTGGEETQYF	TGCGCCAGCAGCTTAACGGGGGGCGAAGAGACCCAGTACTTC
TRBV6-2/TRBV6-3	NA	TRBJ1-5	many	CASSPQGGQPQHF	TGTGCCAGCAGTCCACAGGGCGGGCAGCCCCAGCATTTT
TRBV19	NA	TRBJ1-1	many	CASSVRALPAFF	TGTGCCAGTAGCGTCCGGGCTTTGCCGGCTTTCTTT
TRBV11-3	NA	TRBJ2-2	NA	CASSPHWGTDTGELFF	TGTGCCAGCAGCCCACATTGGGGCACGGACACCGGGGAGCTGTTTTTT
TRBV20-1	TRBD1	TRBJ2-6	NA	CSARGQGAGANVLTF	TGCAGTGCTAGGGGACAGGGAGCTGGGGCCAACGTCCTGACTTTC
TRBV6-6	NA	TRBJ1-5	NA	CASSYSSRSQPQHF	TGTGCCAGCAGTTACTCGAGCAGAAGTCAGCCCCAGCATTTT
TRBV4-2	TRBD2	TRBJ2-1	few	CASSQVSASGSNEQFF	TGTGCCAGCAGCCAAGTTTCGGCTAGCGGGAGCAATGAGCAGTTCTTC
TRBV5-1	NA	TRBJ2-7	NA	CASSPSDWYEQYF	TGCGCCAGCAGCCCATCGGACTGGTACGAGCAGTACTTC
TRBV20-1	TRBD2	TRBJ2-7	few	CSAREASGPYEQYF	TGCAGTGCTAGAGAGGCTAGCGGACCCTACGAGCAGTACTTC
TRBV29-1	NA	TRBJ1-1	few	CSVRGGNTEAFF	TGCAGCGTCCGGGGGGGCAACACTGAAGCTTTCTTT
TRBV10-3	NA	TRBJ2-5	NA	CAISESTGSATQYF	TGTGCCATCAGTGAGTCAACAGGCTCAGCGACCCAGTACTTC
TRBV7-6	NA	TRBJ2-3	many	CASGGSSSVDTQYF	TGTGCCAGCGGTGGATCTTCGTCGGTAGATACGCAGTATTTT
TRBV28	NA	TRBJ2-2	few	CATQPGSLTGELFF	TGTGCCACACAACCCGGTAGCTTAACCGGGGAGCTGTTTTTT
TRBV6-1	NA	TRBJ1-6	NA	CASRSGPYNSPLHF	TGTGCCAGCCGCTCGGGCCCCTATAATTCACCCCTCCACTTT
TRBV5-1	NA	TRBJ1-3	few	CASSLDSSGNTIYF	TGCGCCAGCAGCTTGGACAGCTCTGGAAACACCATATATTTT
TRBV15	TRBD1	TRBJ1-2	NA	CATSSFGQGRGYTF	TGTGCCACCAGCAGCTTCGGACAGGGGAGAGGCTACACCTTC
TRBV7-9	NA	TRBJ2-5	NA	CASSPREIQETQYF	TGTGCCAGCAGCCCACGGGAGATTCAAGAGACCCAGTACTTC
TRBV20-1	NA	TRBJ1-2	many	CSARDLAGANYGYTF	TGCAGTGCTAGAGATTTAGCAGGGGCCAACTATGGCTACACCTTC
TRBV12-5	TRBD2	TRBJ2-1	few	CASGLSRIAGGTYNEQFF	TGTGCTAGTGGTTTGAGTCGGATAGCGGGAGGAACTTACAATGAGCAGTTCTTC
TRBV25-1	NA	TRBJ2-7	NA	CASSEAAGRSTYEQYF	TGTGCCAGCAGTGAAGCAGCCGGACGGAGTACCTACGAGCAGTACTTC
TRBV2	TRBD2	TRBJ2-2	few	CASSEWGLAGDTGELFF	TGTGCCAGCAGTGAATGGGGACTAGCGGGAGATACCGGGGAGCTGTTTTTT
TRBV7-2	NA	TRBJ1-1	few	CASSLEGAGDTEAFF	TGTGCCAGCAGCTTAGAAGGGGCCGGGGACACTGAAGCTTTCTTT
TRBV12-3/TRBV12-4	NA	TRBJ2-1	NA	CASSLFQEGYNEQFF	TGTGCCAGCAGTTTATTCCAGGAGGGCTACAATGAGCAGTTCTTC
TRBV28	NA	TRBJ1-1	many	CASSLQNTEAFF	TGTGCCAGCAGTTTACAGAACACTGAAGCTTTCTTT
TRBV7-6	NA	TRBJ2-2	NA	CASRRASLTGELFF	TGTGCCAGCAGACGGGCCTCCTTGACCGGGGAGCTGTTTTTT
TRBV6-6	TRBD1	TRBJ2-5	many	CASSKYNDRVDQETQYF	TGTGCCAGCAGCAAATATAACGACAGGGTGGATCAAGAGACCCAGTACTTC
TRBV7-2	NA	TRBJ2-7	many	CASSLFGSYEQYF	TGTGCCAGCAGCTTATTCGGGAGCTACGAGCAGTACTTC
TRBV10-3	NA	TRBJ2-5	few	CAITRTPEETQYF	TGTGCCATCACTCGGACACCTGAAGAGACCCAGTACTTC
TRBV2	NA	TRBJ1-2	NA	CASSQDIYGYTF	TGTGCCAGCAGTCAAGACATCTATGGCTACACCTTC
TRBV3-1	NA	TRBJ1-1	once	CASSRFTEAFF	TGTGCCAGCAGCCGCTTTACTGAAGCTTTCTTT
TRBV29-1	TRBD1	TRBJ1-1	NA	CSVGTGTEAFF	TGCAGCGTTGGGACAGGGACTGAAGCTTTCTTT
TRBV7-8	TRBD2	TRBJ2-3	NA	CASTAPRRLGGDTQYF	TGTGCCAGCACCGCCCCAAGACGGTTGGGGGGGGATACGCAGTATTTT